Listed here are 22 T cell receptor beta chains from one sample, sequenced in a study of cytomegalovirus exposure and HLA in healthy donors. Both 60 Vbeta primers and 13 Jbeta primers went into the PCR. Clones were sequenced by immunoSEQ multiplex PCR, and TCRdb holds only the in-frame ones, with some missing. The profile shows approximately 110,000 clones, approximately 69% of them singletons. The sequenced sample consisted of PBMCs. The receptors shown here come from a man under 40 in good health and CMV-seronegative.

The V call is TRBV6-4, the J call TRBJ1-4; maybe TRBD1 (6 bases). The V and J ends lost 1 base and 5 bases respectively, with 20 bases between them. Germline V gene sequence: CDR1 MRHNA, CDR2 SNTAGT. This CDR3 spans 18 amino acids. CDR3 residues: CASSDFGQKPPSNEKLFF. The CDR3 region has the DNA TGTGCCAGCAGTGACTTCGGACAGAAACCTCCTTCCAATGAAAAACTGTTTTTT.

This chain joins TRBV7-2 and TRBJ2-7; TRBD2 is a possible D gene (5 bases). There are 16 residues in the CDR3. Trimming removed 3 bases at V and 2 bases at J, with 17 bases between. The germline CDR1 and CDR2 sequences are SGHTA and FQGNSA. The CDR3 DNA is TGTGCCAGCAGCTTTAAACCCGGAGCGGACCCCTACGAGCAGTACTTC. It is translated as CASSFKPGADPYEQYF.

Notes on this clone: The identical CDR3 is also encoded by other nucleotide sequences in the sample. The chain employs TRBV7-2 and TRBJ1-6; D not certain. The CDR3 runs 15 residues. CDR1 is SGHTA, CDR2 FQGNSA, per germline. V was pared by 1 base and J by 10 bases, with 14 bases between. The CDR3 protein is CASSLGRTEGSPLHF. DNA of the CDR3: TGTGCCAGCAGCTTAGGGAGGACCGAGGGATCACCCCTCCACTTT.

This clone showed up just once. The chain has TRBV30 and TRBJ1-5, with D uncertain. The germline V gene has CDR1 GTSNPN and CDR2 SVGIG (reference sequence). This CDR3 has 13 amino acids. V gave up 0 bases and J gave up 0 bases, with 3 bases separating them. In nucleotides, the CDR3 is TGTGCCTGGAGTGTACTTAGCAATCAGCCCCAGCATTTT. This translates into CAWSVLSNQPQHF.

This clone was found once. V usage is TRBV6-5 and J usage is TRBJ2-7; D unresolved. The germline V gene has CDR1 MNHEY and CDR2 SVGAGI. The CDR3 has 15 amino acids. V shed 6 bases and J shed 3 bases, with 18 bases lying between them. DNA of the CDR3: TGTGCCAGCAGATTCGCACTGGGCAGCTTCTACGAGCAGTACTTC. Protein sequence: CASRFALGSFYEQYF.

The chain combines TRBV7-3 with TRBJ2-1; D is unresolved. Trimming removed 1 base from V and 6 bases from J, with 7 bases in between. Germline V CDR1 and CDR2: SGHTA, FQGTGA. The CDR3 consists of 13 residues. CDR3: CASSLNSVNEQFF. CDR3 coding DNA: TGTGCCAGCAGCTTAAATTCTGTCAATGAGCAGTTCTTC.

V usage is TRBV4-3 and J usage is TRBJ2-2; D unclear. CDR1 is LGHNA, CDR2 YSLEER, per germline. V lost 1 base and J 3 bases, leaving 12 bases between the germline ends. CDR3 length: 16 residues. CDR3 in DNA: TGCGCCAGCAGCCAAGGTTATTTCACGGACACCGGGGAGCTGTTTTTT. As protein: CASSQGYFTDTGELFF.

Comments on this clone: Other DNA sequences in this sample translate to the same CDR3. J is TRBJ2-5 and V is TRBV5-1; TRBD2 matches at 7 bases. Germline loops: CDR1 SGHRS, CDR2 YFSETQ. This CDR3 has 13 residues. Unmatched junction bases numbered 5, after V lost 4 bases and J lost 5 bases. The CDR3 nucleotides read TGCGCCAGCAGCGCGGGAGTCGTGGAGACCCAGTACTTC. Its translation: CASSAGVVETQYF.

The rearrangement links TRBV5-4 to TRBJ2-1; TRBD2 agrees at 10 bases. Germline CDR1 and CDR2: SGHNT and YYREEE (reference sequence). V shed 1 base, J shed 8 bases, and the junction held 3 bases outside the gene matches. The CDR3 is 14 amino acids. In DNA, the CDR3 is TGTGCCAGCAGCTTGCTAGCGGGAGATCATGAGCAGTTCTTC. Translation gives CASSLLAGDHEQFF.

This clone came up a few times. The chain links TRBV27 to TRBJ2-3, with TRBD2 as a possible D gene (5 bases). The V end lost 2 bases, the J end lost 4 bases, and 19 bases lay between the germline ends. Germline V lookup: CDR1 MNHEY, CDR2 SMNVEV (reference sequence). CDR3 size: 17 residues. CDR3 bases: TGTGCCAGCAGTTTAGGTTGGGCGGTAACCGGGGCAGATACGCAGTATTTT. It codes for CASSLGWAVTGADTQYF.

This rearrangement joins TRBV19 to TRBJ2-5, with 13 bases lining up with TRBD2. This CDR3 region has 16 residues. The junction had 8 bases not matched to a gene; V was cut back by 8 bases and J by 2 bases. Germline V gives CDR1 LNHDA, CDR2 SQIVND (reference sequence). CDR3 sequence: CASRLAGGAGQETQYF. DNA for the CDR3: TGTGCCAGTCGACTAGCGGGAGGAGCTGGGCAAGAGACCCAGTACTTC.

The chain is built from TRBV5-1 and TRBJ2-7; 12 nucleotides agree with TRBD2. This CDR3 region has 15 residues. Germline V CDR1 and CDR2: SGHRS, YFSETQ. Germline trimming cut 2 bases from V and 6 bases from J; bases unmatched to any gene: 6. The CDR3 protein is CASSFWGLAGREQYF. The DNA for the CDR3 is TGCGCCAGCAGCTTTTGGGGACTAGCGGGTCGCGAGCAGTACTTC.

This sequence joins TRBV29-1 and TRBJ2-1; 14 bases are shared with TRBD2. The germline CDR1 and CDR2 sequences are SQVTM and ANQGSEA. The CDR3 runs 14 residues. V trimming: 7 bases; J trimming: 9 bases; junction bases outside the gene matches: 8. CDR3 sequence (DNA): TGCAGCGGACTAGCGGGAGGGCGACGAGTTGAGCAGTTCTTC. This sequence encodes CSGLAGGRRVEQFF.

The chain carries TRBV7-2 and TRBJ1-2; TRBD1 aligns across 7 bases. CDR3 size: 14 residues. Per germline, CDR1 SGHTA and CDR2 FQGNSA. The V and J ends lost 4 bases and 4 bases, in that order; junction bases with no gene match: 6. CDR3 in DNA: TGTGCCAGCAGCTGGCGACAGGGTAGCTATGGCTACACCTTC. Translation: CASSWRQGSYGYTF.

The sample holds a few counts of this clone. The chain links TRBV19 to TRBJ1-2; D not resolved. The CDR3 spans 15 residues. Germline CDR1 is LNHDA and CDR2 is SQIVND (reference sequence). The germline V and J ends were trimmed by 7 bases and 7 bases, with 22 bases remaining between them. In DNA, the CDR3 is TGTGCCAGTATCGGGGATCCACACCGCCCCGTTGGCTACACCTTC. Its translation: CASIGDPHRPVGYTF.

The rearrangement links TRBV11-2 to TRBJ1-2, with D hard to call. Germline V gives CDR1 SGHAT, CDR2 FQNNGV. Trimming removed 1 base from V and 4 bases from J, with 10 bases in between. The CDR3 covers 14 residues. The CDR3 here is CASSLAPGSYGYTF. CDR3 in DNA: TGTGCCAGCAGCTTAGCGCCGGGTAGCTATGGCTACACCTTC.

Notes on this clone: One end of the junction varies from germline; a read error may be responsible. The V gene is TRBV7-9, the J gene TRBJ2-1; D is ambiguous. The length of the CDR3 is 15 residues. Germline loops: CDR1 SEHNR, CDR2 FQNEAQ (reference sequence). The CDR3: CSSSLAASSYNEQFF. The CDR3 DNA follows: TGTTCCAGCAGCTTGGCGGCCAGCTCCTACAATGAGCAGTTCTTC.

The CDR3 is CASSIKGQYNEKLFF. CDR3 coding DNA: TGTGCCAGTAGTATAAAGGGACAGTATAATGAAAAACTGTTTTTT. This chain connects TRBV19 to TRBJ1-4, with 7 bases matching TRBD1. V trimming: 2 bases; J trimming: 4 bases; junction bases outside the gene matches: 4. The CDR3 loop spans 15 amino acids. In germline, CDR1 is LNHDA, CDR2 SQIVND (reference sequence).

This clone has just a few counts. The rearrangement uses TRBV6-6 and TRBJ1-5; D might be TRBD1 (5 bases). V was trimmed by 11 bases and J by 2 bases, leaving 13 bases between them. The germline V gene encodes CDR1 MNHNY and CDR2 SVGAGI (reference sequence). The CDR3 totals 13 residues. CDR3 in DNA: TGTGCCTCCGCCGGGGGGGGCAATCAGCCCCAGCATTTT. Translation gives CASAGGGNQPQHF.

The count of this clone is one. The chain recombines TRBV5-1 with TRBJ2-7, with D possibly being TRBD1 (6 bases). V lost 0 bases to trimming and J lost 2 bases, with 9 bases between them. The CDR3 is 14 amino acids. The germline CDR1 and CDR2 sequences are SGHRS and YFSETQ. The chain's CDR3 is CASSLAGTTYEQYF. The DNA of the CDR3 is TGCGCCAGCAGCTTGGCCGGGACAACCTACGAGCAGTACTTC.

This clone was seen once. The chain links TRBV19 to TRBJ1-4; 10 bases line up with TRBD1. The V segment lost 5 bases and the J segment 8 bases; nucleotides outside the gene matches: 11. The CDR3 has 16 residues. Germline CDR1 LNHDA, CDR2 SQIVND (reference sequence). This CDR3 is CASSPGTGAAGEKLFF. In DNA, the CDR3 is TGTGCCAGTAGTCCCGGGACAGGGGCCGCAGGGGAAAAACTGTTTTTT.

The chain has TRBV5-6 and TRBJ2-7; a weak D match, TRBD1 (6 bases). The CDR3 length is 15 residues. The germline gives CDR1 SGHDT, CDR2 YYEEEE. V lost 5 bases and J 3 bases, leaving 18 bases between the germline ends. This chain's CDR3 is CASSQTWAGDYEQYF. In DNA form, the CDR3 reads TGTGCCAGCAGTCAGACATGGGCAGGGGACTACGAGCAGTACTTC.